The 5 T cell receptor beta chains listed next were all sequenced from one sample in a study of OX40 agonist ivuxolimab in advanced cancers. The protocol was immunoSEQ multiplex PCR, while the TCRdb copy is restricted to in-frame clones and leaves out a portion. This sample has about 79,000 clones, with around 92% found just once. The sequencing here drew on CD4+ or CD8+ T cells sorted from blood, taken in a trial of the OX40 agonist ivuxolimab. These receptors were taken from an adult with an advanced solid tumor such as melanoma, head and neck, liver or kidney cancer.

The chain combines TRBV5-1 with TRBJ2-7; 15 positions match TRBD2. CDR3 length equals 15 residues. Germline CDR1 reads SGHRS; CDR2 reads YFSETQ. V gave up 5 bases and J gave up 4 bases; unmatched junction bases: 4. CDR3 DNA: TGCGCCAGCAGTCGGACTAGCGGGAGGGATTACGAGCAGTACTTC. It is translated as CASSRTSGRDYEQYF.

This chain joins TRBV9 and TRBJ2-1; the D is unclear. Germline lookup yields CDR1 SGDLS and CDR2 YYNGEE. The V gene lost 1 base and the J gene lost 9 bases, with 11 bases spanning the gap. This CDR3 spans 13 amino acids. CDR3 sequence reads: CASSVSPVTEQFF. In nucleotides, the CDR3 is TGTGCCAGCAGCGTAAGCCCCGTCACTGAGCAGTTCTTC.

The chain combines TRBV5-1 with TRBJ2-1; 8 positions agree with TRBD2. This CDR3 spans 16 amino acids. Germline values: CDR1 SGHRS, CDR2 YFSETQ. The V gene end was trimmed by 0 bases and the J gene end by 3 bases; junction bases not matched to a gene: 5. CDR3 residues: CASSLVMAGGYNEQFF. DNA of the CDR3: TGCGCCAGCAGCTTGGTTATGGCGGGGGGCTACAATGAGCAGTTCTTC.

This chain uses TRBV19 with TRBJ1-2, with D hard to call. CDR1 and CDR2 (germline): LNHDA, SQIVND (reference sequence). The CDR3 contains 12 residues. V lost 10 bases and J lost 4, with 13 bases in between. CDR3 DNA sequence: TGTGCCACTAATAGTGGTTTCTATGGCTACACCTTC. This sequence encodes CATNSGFYGYTF.

The V and J genes are TRBV9 and TRBJ2-7, with 8 bases that match TRBD2. Germline CDR1 reads SGDLS; CDR2 reads YYNGEE. V lost 2 bases and J lost 6; bases outside the gene matches: 7. CDR3 length: 14 amino acids. The CDR3 coding sequence is TGTGCCAGCAGCGTTGCCTGGACTAGCCCCGAGCAGTACTTC. Translation: CASSVAWTSPEQYF.